The T cell receptor (beta chain) described here comes from a study of identical twins. Findings of the study overall: Abundant beta clonotypes from cord blood had fewer insertions, unlike memory repertoires, which showed none. These conclusions were based on statistical analysis (cross-sectional, not following the same donors).

V lost 2 bases to trimming and J lost 8 bases, with 17 bases between them. Germline CDR1 reads SGHRS; CDR2 reads YFSETQ. The CDR3 consists of 15 residues. Comment on this clonotype: Its target is not known.

Template switching supplied a universal primer site; unique molecular identifiers were carried on the cDNA. TCRdb ran MiXCR on the 5' RACE reads and lists one entry per CDR3 protein. The table shows some 630,000 distinct CDR3 sequences, with about 7.6% occurring only once. This sample also belongs to another study, concerning yellow fever vaccine responses in identical twins. Per that paper: Twins showed a vaccine T cell response that reportedly seemed partly convergent, partly personalized.

The V and J genes are TRBV5-1 and TRBJ2-1; D is possibly TRBD1 or TRBD2 (5 bases each). This sequence originates from a woman aged 18-29 years in good health. The material sequenced was PBMCs. The CDR3 region is CASSLLPGPGYEQFF. The CDR3, as DNA: TGCGCCAGCAGCTTACTACCGGGACCGGGGTATGAGCAGTTCTTC.